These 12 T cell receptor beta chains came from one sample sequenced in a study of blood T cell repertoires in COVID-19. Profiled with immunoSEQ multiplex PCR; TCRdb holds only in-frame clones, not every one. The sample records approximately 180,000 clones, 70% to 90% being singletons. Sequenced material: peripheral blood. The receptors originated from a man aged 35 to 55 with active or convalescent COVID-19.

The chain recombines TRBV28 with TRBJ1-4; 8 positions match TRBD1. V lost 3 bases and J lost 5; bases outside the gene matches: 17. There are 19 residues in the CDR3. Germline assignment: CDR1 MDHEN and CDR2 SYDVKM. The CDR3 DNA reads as TGTGCCAGCAGTTTCCAGACAGGGGAAGTGGGGGAGGACAATGAAAAACTGTTTTTT. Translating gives CASSFQTGEVGEDNEKLFF.

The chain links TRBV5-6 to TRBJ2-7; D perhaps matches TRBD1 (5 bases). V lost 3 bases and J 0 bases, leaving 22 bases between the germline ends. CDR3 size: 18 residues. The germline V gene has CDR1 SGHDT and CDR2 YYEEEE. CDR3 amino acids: CASSSWPFRKQASYEQYF. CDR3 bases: TGTGCCAGCAGCTCTTGGCCCTTCCGCAAACAGGCCTCCTACGAGCAGTACTTC.

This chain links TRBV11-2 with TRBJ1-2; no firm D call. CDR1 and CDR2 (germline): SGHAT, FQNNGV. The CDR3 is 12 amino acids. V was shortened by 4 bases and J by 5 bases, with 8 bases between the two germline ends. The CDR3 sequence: CASSSPRYGYTF. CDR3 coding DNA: TGTGCCAGCAGCTCCCCCCGGTATGGCTACACCTTC.

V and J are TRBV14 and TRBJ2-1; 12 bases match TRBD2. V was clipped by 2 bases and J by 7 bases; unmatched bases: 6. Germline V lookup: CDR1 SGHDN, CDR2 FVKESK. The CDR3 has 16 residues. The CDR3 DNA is TGTGCCAGCAGCCAAATGACTAGCGGGAGATTTAATGAGCAGTTCTTC. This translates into CASSQMTSGRFNEQFF.

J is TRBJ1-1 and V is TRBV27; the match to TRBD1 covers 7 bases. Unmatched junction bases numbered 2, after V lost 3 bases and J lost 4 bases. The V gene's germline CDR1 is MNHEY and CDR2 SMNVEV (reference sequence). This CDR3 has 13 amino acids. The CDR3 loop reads CASSLPGGTEAFF. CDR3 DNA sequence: TGTGCCAGCAGTTTGCCAGGGGGCACTGAAGCTTTCTTT.

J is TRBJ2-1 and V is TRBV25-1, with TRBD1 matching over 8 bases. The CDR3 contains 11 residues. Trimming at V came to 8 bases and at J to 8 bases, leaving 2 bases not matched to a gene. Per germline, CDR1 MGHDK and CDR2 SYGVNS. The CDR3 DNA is TGTGCCAGCGACAGGGGATATGAGCAGTTCTTC. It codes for CASDRGYEQFF.

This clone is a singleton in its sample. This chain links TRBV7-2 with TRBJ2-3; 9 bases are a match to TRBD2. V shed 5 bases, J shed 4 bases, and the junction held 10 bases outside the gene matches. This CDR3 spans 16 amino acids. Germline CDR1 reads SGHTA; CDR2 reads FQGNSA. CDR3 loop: CASSPRLAGMSDTQYF. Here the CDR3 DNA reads TGTGCCAGCAGCCCCCGGCTAGCGGGAATGTCAGATACGCAGTATTTT.

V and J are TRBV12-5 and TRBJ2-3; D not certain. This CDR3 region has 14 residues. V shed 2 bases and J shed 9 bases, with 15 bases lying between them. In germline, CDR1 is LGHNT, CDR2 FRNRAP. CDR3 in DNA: TGTGCTAGTGGTTTGCCCACGACATTGAGAACGCAGTATTTT. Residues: CASGLPTTLRTQYF.

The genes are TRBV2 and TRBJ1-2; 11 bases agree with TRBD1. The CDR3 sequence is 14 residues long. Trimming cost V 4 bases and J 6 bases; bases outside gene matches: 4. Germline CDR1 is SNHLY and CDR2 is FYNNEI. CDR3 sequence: CASSGTGGSDGYTF. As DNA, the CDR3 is TGTGCCAGCAGTGGGACAGGGGGCTCTGATGGCTACACCTTC.

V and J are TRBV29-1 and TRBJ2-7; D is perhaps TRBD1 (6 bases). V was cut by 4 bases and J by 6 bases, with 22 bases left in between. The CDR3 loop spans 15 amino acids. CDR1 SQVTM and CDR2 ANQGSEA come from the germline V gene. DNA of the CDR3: TGCAGCGTTGTATCCCGGGACAACCTCTCGGGCGAGCAGTACTTC. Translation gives CSVVSRDNLSGEQYF.

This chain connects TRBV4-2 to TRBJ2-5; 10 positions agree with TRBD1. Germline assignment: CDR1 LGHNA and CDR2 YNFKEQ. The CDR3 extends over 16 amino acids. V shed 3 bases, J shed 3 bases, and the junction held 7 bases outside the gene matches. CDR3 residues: CASSHSTGTGEETQYF. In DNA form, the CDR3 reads TGTGCCAGCAGCCATAGTACCGGGACAGGGGAAGAGACCCAGTACTTC.

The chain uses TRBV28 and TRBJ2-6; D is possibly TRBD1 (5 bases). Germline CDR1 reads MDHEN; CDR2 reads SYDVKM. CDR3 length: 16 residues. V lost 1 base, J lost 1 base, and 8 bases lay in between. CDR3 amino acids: CASSLLQVSGANVLTF. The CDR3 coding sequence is TGTGCCAGCAGTTTATTACAGGTGTCTGGGGCCAACGTCCTGACTTTC.